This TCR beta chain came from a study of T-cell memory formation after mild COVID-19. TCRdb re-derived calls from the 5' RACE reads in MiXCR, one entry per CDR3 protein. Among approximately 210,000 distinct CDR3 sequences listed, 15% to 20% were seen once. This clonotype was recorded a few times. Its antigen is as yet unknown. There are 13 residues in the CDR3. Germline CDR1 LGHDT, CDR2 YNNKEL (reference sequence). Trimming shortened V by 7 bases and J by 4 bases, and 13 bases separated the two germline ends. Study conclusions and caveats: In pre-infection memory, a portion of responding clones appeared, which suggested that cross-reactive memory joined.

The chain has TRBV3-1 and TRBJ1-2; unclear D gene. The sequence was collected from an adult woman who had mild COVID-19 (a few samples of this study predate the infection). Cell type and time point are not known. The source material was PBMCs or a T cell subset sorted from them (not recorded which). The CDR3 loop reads CASNSRGGYGYTF. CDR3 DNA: TGTGCCAGCAACTCCCGGGGTGGCTATGGCTACACCTTC.